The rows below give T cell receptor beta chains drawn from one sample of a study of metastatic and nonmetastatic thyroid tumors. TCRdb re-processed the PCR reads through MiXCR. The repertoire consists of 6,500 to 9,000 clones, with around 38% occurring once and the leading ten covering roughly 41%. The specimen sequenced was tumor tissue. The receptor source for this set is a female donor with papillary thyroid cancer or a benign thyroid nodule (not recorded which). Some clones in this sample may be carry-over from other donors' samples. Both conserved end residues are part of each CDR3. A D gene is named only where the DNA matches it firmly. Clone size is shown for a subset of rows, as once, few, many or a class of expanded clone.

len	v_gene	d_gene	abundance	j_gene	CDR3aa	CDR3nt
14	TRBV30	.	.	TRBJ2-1	CAWSVSAGYNEQFF	TGTGCCTGGAGTGTGTCGGCCGGATACAATGAGCAGTTCTTC
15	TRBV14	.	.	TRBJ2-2	CASKKGGVNTGELFF	TGTGCCAGCAAAAAGGGGGGAGTGAACACCGGGGAGCTGTTTTTT
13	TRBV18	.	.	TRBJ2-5	CASSPPTEETQYF	TGTGCCAGCTCACCCCCGACGGAAGAGACCCAGTACTTC
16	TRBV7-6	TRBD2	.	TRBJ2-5	CASGTIAGGSQETQYF	TGTGCCAGCGGAACTATAGCGGGGGGAAGCCAAGAGACCCAGTACTTC
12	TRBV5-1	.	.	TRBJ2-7	CASSLDLRGQYF	TGCGCCAGCAGCTTGGACTTACGTGGGCAGTACTTC
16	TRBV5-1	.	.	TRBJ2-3	CASSPTGGYGTDTQYF	TGCGCCAGCAGCCCGACTGGGGGCTATGGCACAGATACGCAGTATTTT
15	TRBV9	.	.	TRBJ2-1	CASSVAEVLVGEQFF	TGTGCCAGCAGCGTTGCTGAGGTCCTAGTAGGTGAGCAGTTCTTC
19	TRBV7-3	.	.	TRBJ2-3	CASSLTSLYPDSRTDTQYF	TGTGCCAGCAGCTTAACCTCACTTTATCCCGACTCCCGCACAGATACGCAGTATTTT
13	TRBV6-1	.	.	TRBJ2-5	CASSPPVQETQYF	TGTGCCAGCAGTCCCCCGGTCCAAGAGACCCAGTACTTC
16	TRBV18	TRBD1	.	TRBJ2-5	CASSSETGGAGETQYF	TGTGCCAGCTCATCGGAGACAGGGGGCGCGGGAGAGACCCAGTACTTC
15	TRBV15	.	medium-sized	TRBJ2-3	CATSRVGGVTDTQYF	TGTGCCACCAGCAGAGTGGGGGGAGTCACAGATACGCAGTATTTT
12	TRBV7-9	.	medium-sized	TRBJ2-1	CASNTLPNEQFF	TGTGCCAGCAACACGTTACCCAATGAGCAGTTCTTC
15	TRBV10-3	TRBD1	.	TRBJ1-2	CAISGGQGSPDGYTF	TGTGCCATCAGTGGCGGACAGGGGAGTCCGGATGGCTACACCTTC
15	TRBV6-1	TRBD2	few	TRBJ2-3	CASSEIAGGTDTQYF	TGTGCCAGCAGTGAGATTGCGGGAGGAACAGATACGCAGTATTTT
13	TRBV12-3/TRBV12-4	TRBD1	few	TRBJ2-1	CASSRDRGDEQFF	TGTGCCAGCAGCCGGGACAGGGGAGATGAGCAGTTCTTC
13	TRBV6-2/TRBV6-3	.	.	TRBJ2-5	CASSMTAQETQYF	TGTGCCAGCAGTATGACAGCACAAGAGACCCAGTACTTC
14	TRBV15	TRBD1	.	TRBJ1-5	CTTSIRQGQQPQHF	TGTACCACCAGCATCCGACAGGGGCAACAGCCCCAGCATTTT
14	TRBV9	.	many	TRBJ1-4	CASSETDSNEKLFF	TGTGCCAGCAGCGAGACAGATTCTAATGAAAAACTGTTTTTT
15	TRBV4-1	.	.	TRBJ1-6	CASSQGLGSNSPLHF	TGCGCCAGCAGCCAAGGTTTGGGCAGTAATTCACCCCTCCACTTT
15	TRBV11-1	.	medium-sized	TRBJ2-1	CASSLETTSYNEQFF	TGTGCCAGCAGCTTAGAAACTACCTCCTACAATGAGCAGTTCTTC
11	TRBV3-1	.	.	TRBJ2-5	CASSRGAQGAF	TGTGCCAGCAGCCGCGGGGCGCAGGGTGCCTTC
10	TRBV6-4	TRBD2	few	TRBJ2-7	CAVGLAQQYF	TGTGCCGTAGGACTAGCTCAGCAGTACTTC
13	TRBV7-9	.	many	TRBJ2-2	CASSLLQAGELFF	TGTGCCAGCAGCTTATTGCAGGCCGGGGAGCTGTTTTTT
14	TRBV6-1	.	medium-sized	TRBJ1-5	CATGAFGEGQPQHF	TGTGCCACGGGTGCCTTTGGAGAAGGACAGCCCCAGCATTTT
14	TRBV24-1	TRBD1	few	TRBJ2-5	CATSDREWGETQYF	TGTGCCACCTCGGACAGGGAGTGGGGAGAGACCCAGTACTTC
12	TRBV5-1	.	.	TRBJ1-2	CASSVGVEGYTF	TGCGCCAGCAGCGTTGGTGTTGAAGGCTACACCTTC
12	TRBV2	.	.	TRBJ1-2	CASSGTRGTGTF	TGTGCCAGCAGTGGGACCCGGGGCACGGGCACCTTC
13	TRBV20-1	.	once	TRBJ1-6	CSAKTGEFMALHF	TGCAGTGCTAAGACAGGCGAATTCATGGCCCTCCACTTT
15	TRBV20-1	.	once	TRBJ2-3	CSVPKWGRLPDTQYF	TGCAGTGTCCCAAAGTGGGGTCGGCTGCCAGATACGCAGTATTTT
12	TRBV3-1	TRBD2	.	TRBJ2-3	CASSPGGAPQYF	TGTGCCAGCAGCCCCGGGGGGGCTCCGCAGTATTTT
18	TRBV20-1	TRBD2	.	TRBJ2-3	CSARDDPRTSGHTDTQYF	TGCAGTGCTAGAGATGACCCTCGGACTAGCGGCCACACAGATACGCAGTATTTT
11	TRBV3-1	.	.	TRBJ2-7	CASSRQREQYF	TGTGCCAGCAGCCGACAGAGGGAGCAGTACTTC
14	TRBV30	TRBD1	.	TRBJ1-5	CAWSGGTGDQPQHF	TGTGCCTGGAGTGGGGGGACAGGAGATCAGCCCCAGCATTTT
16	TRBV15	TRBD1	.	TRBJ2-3	CATSREGGGSTDTQYF	TGTGCCACCAGCAGAGAAGGGGGCGGAAGCACAGATACGCAGTATTTT
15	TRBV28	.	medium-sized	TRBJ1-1	CASSMVGQQNTEAFF	TGTGCCAGCAGCATGGTCGGTCAGCAGAACACTGAAGCTTTCTTT
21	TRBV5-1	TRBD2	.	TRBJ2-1	CASSFALLAGAQKSSYNEQFF	TGCGCCAGCAGCTTCGCCTTACTAGCGGGAGCTCAGAAGAGCTCCTACAATGAGCAGTTCTTC
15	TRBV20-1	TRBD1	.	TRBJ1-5	CSAETGTVSNQPQHF	TGCAGTGCTGAGACCGGGACAGTTAGCAATCAGCCCCAGCATTTT
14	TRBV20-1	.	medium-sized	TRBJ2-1	CSATGTTRLNEQFF	TGCAGTGCAACCGGGACAACCCGTCTGAATGAGCAGTTCTTC
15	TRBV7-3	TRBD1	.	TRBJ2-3	CASSLRQGLADTQYF	TGTGCCAGCAGCTTAAGACAGGGGCTGGCAGATACGCAGTATTTT
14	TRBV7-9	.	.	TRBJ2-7	CASSSGLNPYEQYF	TGTGCCAGCAGCAGCGGACTGAACCCCTACGAGCAGTACTTC
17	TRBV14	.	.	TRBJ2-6	CASSPSTAGPGSNVLTF	TGTGCCAGCAGCCCCTCAACTGCAGGGCCTGGGTCTAACGTCCTGACTTTC
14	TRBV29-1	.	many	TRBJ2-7	CSVGHGAHSYEQYF	TGCAGCGTAGGCCACGGCGCTCACTCCTACGAGCAGTACTTC
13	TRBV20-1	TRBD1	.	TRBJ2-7	CSALQGASYEQYF	TGCAGTGCCTTACAGGGGGCCTCCTACGAGCAGTACTTC